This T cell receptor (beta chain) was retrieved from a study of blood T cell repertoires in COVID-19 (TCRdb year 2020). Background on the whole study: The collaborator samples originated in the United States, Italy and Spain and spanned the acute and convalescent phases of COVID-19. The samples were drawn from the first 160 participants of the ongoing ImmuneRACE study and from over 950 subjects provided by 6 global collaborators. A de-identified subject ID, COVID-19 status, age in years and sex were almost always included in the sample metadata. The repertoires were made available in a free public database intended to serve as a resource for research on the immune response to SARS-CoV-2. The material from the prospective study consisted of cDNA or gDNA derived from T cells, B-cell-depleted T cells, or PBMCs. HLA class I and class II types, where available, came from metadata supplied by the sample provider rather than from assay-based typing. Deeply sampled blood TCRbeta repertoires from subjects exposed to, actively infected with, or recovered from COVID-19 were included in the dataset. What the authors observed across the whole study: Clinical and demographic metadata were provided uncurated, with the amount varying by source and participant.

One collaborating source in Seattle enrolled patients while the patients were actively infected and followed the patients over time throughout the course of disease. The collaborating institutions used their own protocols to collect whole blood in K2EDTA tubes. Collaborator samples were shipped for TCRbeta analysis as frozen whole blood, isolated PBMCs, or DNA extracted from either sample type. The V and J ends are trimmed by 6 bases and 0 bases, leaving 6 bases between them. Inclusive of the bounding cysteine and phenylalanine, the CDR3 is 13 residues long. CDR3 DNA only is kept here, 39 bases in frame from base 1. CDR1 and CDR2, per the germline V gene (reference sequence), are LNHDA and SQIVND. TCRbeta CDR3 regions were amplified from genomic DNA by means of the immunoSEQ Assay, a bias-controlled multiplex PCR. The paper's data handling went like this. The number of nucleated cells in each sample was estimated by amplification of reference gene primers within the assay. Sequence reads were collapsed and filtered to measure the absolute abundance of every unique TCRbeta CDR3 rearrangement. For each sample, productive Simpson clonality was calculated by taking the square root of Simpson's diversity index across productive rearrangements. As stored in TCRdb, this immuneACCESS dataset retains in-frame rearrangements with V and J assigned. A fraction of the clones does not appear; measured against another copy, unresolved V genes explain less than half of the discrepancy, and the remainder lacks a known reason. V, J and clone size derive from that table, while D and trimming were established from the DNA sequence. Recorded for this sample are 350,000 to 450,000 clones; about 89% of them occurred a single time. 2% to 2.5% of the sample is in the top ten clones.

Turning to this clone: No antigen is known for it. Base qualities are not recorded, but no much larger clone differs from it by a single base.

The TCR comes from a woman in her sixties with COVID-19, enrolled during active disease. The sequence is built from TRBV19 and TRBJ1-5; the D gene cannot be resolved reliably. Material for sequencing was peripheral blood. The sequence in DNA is TGTGCCAGTAGACAGATTAGCAATCAGCCCCAGCATTTT. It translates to CASRQISNQPQHF.